These 5 T cell receptor beta chains share one sample of origin, sequenced in a study of blood T cell repertoires in COVID-19. Assay used: immunoSEQ multiplex PCR; TCRdb lists only in-frame clones, some missing. The sample holds roughly 150,000 clones, around 88% seen once. Sequenced: peripheral blood. These receptors came from a woman between 65 and 79 years old who had recovered from COVID-19.

The V gene is TRBV27, the J gene TRBJ2-7, with unresolved D. V was shortened by 6 bases and J by 3 bases, with 12 bases between the two germline ends. The CDR3 runs 13 residues. Germline V gives CDR1 MNHEY, CDR2 SMNVEV (reference sequence). CDR3 DNA: TGTGCCAGCAGCCCGACACCAAGCTACGAGCAGTACTTC. It yields the protein CASSPTPSYEQYF.

The chain links TRBV7-9 to TRBJ2-7; tentative D call: TRBD1 (5 bases). This CDR3 region has 13 residues. V was shortened by 5 bases and J by 5 bases, with 13 bases between the two germline ends. Germline lookup yields CDR1 SEHNR and CDR2 FQNEAQ (reference sequence). The CDR3: CASSPDSPNEQYF. In nucleotides, the CDR3 is TGTGCCAGCAGCCCAGACAGCCCCAACGAGCAGTACTTC.

In DNA form, the CDR3 reads TGTGCCAGCAGTCCCAGGGGGCCACATCAGCCCCAGCATTTT. The encoded protein is CASSPRGPHQPQHF. The chain employs TRBV27 and TRBJ1-5, with 8 bases lining up with TRBD1. J gave up 5 bases and V 5 bases, and 5 bases lay outside the gene matches. The CDR3 has 14 amino acids. Germline CDR1 is MNHEY and CDR2 is SMNVEV (reference sequence).

The V call is TRBV2, the J call TRBJ1-2; 10 positions agree with TRBD1. The germline V gene has CDR1 SNHLY and CDR2 FYNNEI. The trim removed 4 bases at V and 3 bases at J, leaving 2 bases unmatched. This CDR3 is built from 14 residues. The CDR3 sequence: CASSGQGAYYGYTF. The CDR3 DNA is TGTGCCAGCAGTGGACAGGGGGCGTACTATGGCTACACCTTC.

The V and J genes are TRBV7-6 and TRBJ2-7; tentatively, D is TRBD2 (6 bases). V was cut by 5 bases and J by 1 base, with 30 bases left in between. Germline assignment: CDR1 SGHVS and CDR2 FNYEAQ. The CDR3 has 20 residues. The CDR3 DNA sequence: TGTGCCAGCAGCCCCGGGGGTGGGGGTTTGAAGGCCGGGCAGTCCTACGAGCAGTACTTC. It encodes CASSPGGGGLKAGQSYEQYF.